Presented here are 21 T cell receptor beta chains from one specimen sequenced in a study of blood T cell repertoires in COVID-19. Assay used: immunoSEQ multiplex PCR; TCRdb lists only in-frame clones, some missing. The sample consists of nearly 350,000 clones, around four fifths of them appearing once. Sequenced: peripheral blood. These receptors originate from a young man with active or convalescent COVID-19.

The rearrangement joins TRBV29-1 to TRBJ2-1; D is perhaps TRBD2 (5 bases). The CDR3 consists of 14 residues. The V end was cut by 3 bases, the J end by 3 bases, with 12 bases between. Germline loops: CDR1 SQVTM, CDR2 ANQGSEA. The CDR3 is CSVEERIGYNEQFF. The CDR3 DNA is TGCAGCGTTGAGGAGCGGATAGGCTACAATGAGCAGTTCTTC.

The chain has TRBV13 and TRBJ2-3, with D perhaps TRBD1 (6 bases). With 5 bases removed from V and 2 bases from J, the gap between germline ends came to 17 bases. The CDR3 has 16 residues. The germline V gene encodes CDR1 PRHDT and CDR2 FYEKMQ (reference sequence). The CDR3 coding sequence is TGTGCCAGCAGCCGGGCCGATAGGGGGTTCACAGATACGCAGTATTTT. This translates into CASSRADRGFTDTQYF.

The rearrangement joins TRBV24-1 to TRBJ2-1, with TRBD1 matching 10 bases. From germline, CDR1 is KGHDR and CDR2 SFDVKD. The J segment lost 6 bases and the V segment lost 9 bases, leaving 7 bases of the junction unmatched. The CDR3 is made up of 14 amino acids. The CDR3 protein is CATARQGAANEQFF. Here the CDR3 DNA reads TGTGCCACCGCACGACAGGGGGCTGCCAATGAGCAGTTCTTC.

J is TRBJ2-3 and V is TRBV4-3, with TRBD2 matching 8 bases. Germline lookup yields CDR1 LGHNA and CDR2 YSLEER. The V segment lost 4 bases and the J segment 1 base; nucleotides outside the gene matches: 13. The CDR3 has 18 amino acids. The CDR3 DNA sequence: TGCGCCAGCAGCCTGGGTCCAGCGGGAGCATATCGCACAGATACGCAGTATTTT. Protein sequence: CASSLGPAGAYRTDTQYF.

The CDR3 region is CASSPGLAGGQETQYF. The CDR3 coding sequence is TGTGCCAGCAGCCCGGGACTAGCGGGAGGACAAGAGACCCAGTACTTC. The chain recombines TRBV11-3 with TRBJ2-5; 15 bases align to TRBD2. After removal of 5 bases from V and 2 bases from J, the junction contained 3 bases not matched to a gene. The CDR3 contains 16 residues. Germline V CDR1 and CDR2: SGHNT, YENEEA.

V gene TRBV6-5 combines with J gene TRBJ1-2; 11 bases are a match to TRBD1. Germline V gene lookup returns CDR1 MNHEY and CDR2 SVGAGI. The CDR3 extends over 14 amino acids. The V and J ends lost 5 bases and 8 bases, in that order; junction bases with no gene match: 7. This chain's CDR3 is CASSRDRGVSGYTF. Here the CDR3 DNA reads TGTGCCAGCAGTCGGGACAGGGGGGTAAGCGGCTACACCTTC.

This chain links TRBV19 with TRBJ1-4, with TRBD1 matching over 7 bases. CDR3 length: 14 amino acids. The V gene end was trimmed by 10 bases and the J gene end by 6 bases; junction bases not matched to a gene: 11. Germline CDR1 and CDR2: LNHDA and SQIVND (reference sequence). The CDR3 DNA follows: TGTGCCACTGAAGCCCGCAGGGGGTATGAAAAACTGTTTTTT. Its translation: CATEARRGYEKLFF. Drawing the rest from reference TRBV19 and TRBJ1-4, the complete variable domain is DGGITQSPKYLFRKEGQNVTLSCEQNLNHDAMYWYRQDPGQGLRLIYYSQIVNDFQKGDIAEGYSVSREKKESFPLTVTSAQKNPTAFYLCATEARRGYEKLFFGSGTQLSVL.

This clone was seen just once. The gene calls are TRBV7-3 and TRBJ2-1; D is perhaps TRBD1 (5 bases). Trimming shortened V by 7 bases and J by 5 bases, and 12 bases separated the two germline ends. CDR3 length: 13 amino acids. CDR1 SGHTA and CDR2 FQGTGA come from the germline V gene. The DNA of the CDR3 is TGTGCCAGCACCCTGGGGCGGAACAATGAGCAGTTCTTC. It is translated as CASTLGRNNEQFF.

This clone was seen just once. The V gene is TRBV3-1 (or the pseudogene TRBV3-2), the J gene TRBJ2-1, with TRBD2 matching over 12 bases. This CDR3 spans 17 amino acids. The germline gives CDR1 LGHDT, CDR2 YNNKEL (reference sequence). J gave up 9 bases and V 5 bases, and 14 bases lay outside the gene matches. Here the CDR3 reads CASSRNGLAGGPGEQFF. In DNA form, the CDR3 reads TGTGCCAGCAGCAGAAATGGGCTAGCGGGAGGGCCAGGTGAGCAGTTCTTC.

The chain recombines TRBV5-1 with TRBJ2-7; 8 bases are shared with TRBD2. Germline V gene sequence: CDR1 SGHRS, CDR2 YFSETQ. The length of the CDR3 is 16 residues. The V and J ends lost 1 base and 0 bases, in that order; junction bases with no gene match: 6. CDR3 sequence: CASSLRETSVSYEQYF. The CDR3 DNA reads as TGCGCCAGCAGCTTGCGCGAGACTAGCGTCTCCTACGAGCAGTACTTC. Using reference TRBV5-1 and TRBJ2-7 for the parts outside the CDR3, the full variable domain is KAGVTQTPRYLIKTRGQQVTLSCSPISGHRSVSWYQQTPGQGLQFLFEYFSETQRNKGNFPGRFSGRQFSNSRSEMNVSTLELGDSALYLCASSLRETSVSYEQYFGPGTRLTVT.

The chain carries TRBV7-9 and TRBJ2-7, with D maybe TRBD2 (5 bases). Trimming cost V 5 bases and J 6 bases, with 11 bases left between them. The CDR3 contains 12 residues. CDR1 and CDR2 (germline): SEHNR, FQNEAQ (reference sequence). For the CDR3, the DNA is TGTGCCAGCAGCCGAGAAGCGGCCGAGCAGTACTTC. This translates into CASSREAAEQYF.

The chain employs TRBV4-2 and TRBJ1-2, with D unclear. V was trimmed by 2 bases and J by 4 bases, leaving 17 bases between them. There are 16 residues in the CDR3. The germline gives CDR1 LGHNA, CDR2 YNFKEQ. The CDR3 nucleotides read TGTGCCAGCAGCCAAAGCGGGTCAGAGGGCCGCTATGGCTACACCTTC. Encoded protein: CASSQSGSEGRYGYTF.

This sequence joins TRBV2 and TRBJ2-7; D unclear. Germline CDR1 and CDR2: SNHLY and FYNNEI. V lost 6 bases and J 0 bases, leaving 12 bases between the germline ends. This CDR3 is 14 amino acids long. This CDR3 reads CASRSTTTSYEQYF. CDR3 coding DNA: TGTGCCAGCAGATCGACGACAACCTCCTACGAGCAGTACTTC.

This chain uses TRBV28 with TRBJ1-2; TRBD1 matches 7 bases. The CDR3 is 14 residues long. The V gene end was trimmed by 4 bases and the J gene end by 2 bases; junction bases not matched to a gene: 4. CDR1 is MDHEN and CDR2 is SYDVKM in the germline V gene. The CDR3 DNA reads as TGTGCCAGCAGTTCCTCGACAGGGAACTATGGCTACACCTTC. It encodes CASSSSTGNYGYTF.

The V gene is TRBV3-1 (or the pseudogene TRBV3-2), the J gene TRBJ2-3; D call uncertain. CDR1 and CDR2 (germline): LGHDT, YNNKEL (reference sequence). Trimming stripped 1 base from V and 3 bases from J, with 8 bases between. CDR3 size: 14 residues. The CDR3 is CASSQAPQTDTQYF. Written as DNA, the CDR3 is TGTGCCAGCAGCCAAGCCCCCCAGACAGATACGCAGTATTTT.

The chain joins TRBV23-1 to TRBJ2-1, with 13 bases fitting TRBD2. TRBV23-1 is an open reading frame whose function is uncertain. With V trimmed by 6 bases and J by 3 bases, 2 bases remained unmatched. This CDR3 region has 15 residues. The CDR3: CASRRLAGGYNEQFF. For the CDR3, the DNA is TGCGCCAGCAGGCGACTAGCGGGGGGCTACAATGAGCAGTTCTTC.

The chain uses TRBV6-2 or TRBV6-3 and TRBJ2-5; 13 bases agree with TRBD2. V lost 4 bases, J lost 5 bases, and 22 bases stayed unmatched. CDR1 MNHEY and CDR2 SVGEGT come from the germline V gene. CDR3 size: 21 residues. CDR3 nucleotides: TGTGCCAGCAGTTGCCACCCCGGACTAGCGGGAGAAGGTAACGACTGGGAGACCCAGTACTTC. Translating it yields CASSCHPGLAGEGNDWETQYF.

V gene TRBV18 combines with J gene TRBJ1-1; no firm D call. CDR1 and CDR2 from the germline V gene are KGHSH and LQKENI. CDR3 length: 16 amino acids. With 1 base removed from V and 1 base from J, the gap between germline ends came to 13 bases. CDR3 sequence: CASSPQQASWNTEAFF. Written as DNA, the CDR3 is TGTGCCAGCTCACCACAGCAGGCGAGTTGGAACACTGAAGCTTTCTTT.

The chain joins TRBV25-1 to TRBJ1-1; perhaps TRBD1 as D (6 bases). Between the trimmed V and J ends, which lost 4 bases and 4 bases, there was a span of 13 bases. Germline V gives CDR1 MGHDK, CDR2 SYGVNS. This CDR3 comprises 14 residues. As DNA, the CDR3 is TGTGCCAGCAGTGCGGGACAAGTAGTCACTGAAGCTTTCTTT. Residues: CASSAGQVVTEAFF.

CDR3 sequence (DNA): TGCGCCAGCAGCCCCGTAGGACTAGCGGAGACATACAATGAGCAGTTCTTC. Its translation is CASSPVGLAETYNEQFF. J is TRBJ2-1 and V is TRBV4-1; 10 bases line up with TRBD2. V trimming: 4 bases; J trimming: 4 bases; junction bases outside the gene matches: 10. There are 17 residues in the CDR3. Germline V gene sequence: CDR1 MGHRA, CDR2 YSYEKL.

CDR3 in amino acids: CASSPGQGPHSPLHF. CDR3 coding DNA: TGTGCCAGCAGCCCTGGACAGGGGCCCCATTCACCCCTCCACTTT. This chain connects TRBV3-1 (or the pseudogene TRBV3-2) to TRBJ1-6, with 9 nucleotides matching TRBD1. This CDR3 spans 15 amino acids. From germline, CDR1 is LGHDT and CDR2 YNNKEL (reference sequence). V lost 4 bases to trimming and J lost 8 bases; unmatched junction nucleotides: 6.